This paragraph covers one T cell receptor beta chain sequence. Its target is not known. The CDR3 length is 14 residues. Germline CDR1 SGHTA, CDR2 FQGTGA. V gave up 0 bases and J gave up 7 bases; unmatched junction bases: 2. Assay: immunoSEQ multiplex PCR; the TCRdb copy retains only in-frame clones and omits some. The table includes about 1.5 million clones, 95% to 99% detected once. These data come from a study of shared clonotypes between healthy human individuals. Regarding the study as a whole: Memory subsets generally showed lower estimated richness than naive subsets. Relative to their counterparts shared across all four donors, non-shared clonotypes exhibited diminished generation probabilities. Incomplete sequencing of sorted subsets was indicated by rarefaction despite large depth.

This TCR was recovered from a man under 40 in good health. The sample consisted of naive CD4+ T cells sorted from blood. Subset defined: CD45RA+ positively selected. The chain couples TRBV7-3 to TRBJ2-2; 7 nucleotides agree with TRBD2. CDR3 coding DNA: TGTGCCAGCAGCTTAACACGGGAGGTCGGGGAGCTGTTTTTT. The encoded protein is CASSLTREVGELFF.